A selection of T cell receptor beta chains follows, all from one sample in a study of CD8+CD57+ T cells in acquired aplastic anemia. In TCRdb, the reads were re-called with MiXCR into one record per CDR3 protein. The sample has roughly 170,000 distinct CDR3 sequences, less than 50% seen once. The sample taken for sequencing was sorted CD4+, CD8+, or CD8+CD57+ T cells (not recorded which) from PBMCs. The receptors here all came from a human donor with aplastic anemia. CDR3s leave out the opening cysteine and the closing phenylalanine or tryptophan. A D gene is named only where the DNA matches it firmly.

TRBJ1-5,.,TRBV7-8,ASSFSPDQPQH
TRBJ1-5,.,TRBV10-3,AISARGPDQPQH
TRBJ2-7,TRBD1,TRBV7-9,ASSHRTDRGYEQY
TRBJ1-2,TRBD1,TRBV10-3,AISERTGGIHGYT
TRBJ2-1,TRBD2,TRBV9,ATSSGVNEQF
TRBJ1-4,.,TRBV7-9,ASSLGGTPEKLF
TRBJ2-7,.,TRBV20-1,SASQGYHEQY
TRBJ1-5,.,TRBV12-3/TRBV12-4,ASTPGGDTLELVSNQPQH
TRBJ1-6,.,TRBV5-1,ASSLAGAVSTPLH
TRBJ2-1,TRBD1,TRBV29-1,SDGQGTYNEQF
TRBJ1-1,.,TRBV20-1,SARTGDGGGTEAF
TRBJ2-7,.,TRBV20-1,SASPGVEQY
TRBJ1-6,TRBD1,TRBV3-1,ASSRGKGAVNSPLH
TRBJ2-3,TRBD2,TRBV7-8,ASRWSSGGADTQY
TRBJ1-3,.,TRBV20-1,SASSAGVGGNTIY